A selection of T cell receptor beta chains follows, all from one sample in a study of read filtering for tumor transcriptome and immune sequencing. TCRdb itself ran the reads through MiXCR, one entry per CDR3 protein. This table has approximately 93,000 distinct CDR3 sequences, about a fifth appearing once. Source material: a population of CD138-negative cells sorted from bone marrow. Every receptor here comes from a donor over 35 with multiple myeloma. Both conserved end residues are part of each CDR3. Fields, in order: clone size, D gene, V gene, J gene, CDR3 protein, CDR3 DNA. A D gene is named only where the DNA matches it firmly. Part of the rows lack a size; the others show once, few, many or a class for expanded clones.

>many|-|TRBV5-1|TRBJ1-5
CASSLEGLSNQPQHF
TGCGCCAGCAGCTTGGAAGGGCTCAGCAATCAGCCCCAGCATTTT
>many|-|TRBV28|TRBJ2-5
CASRGTDQETQYF
TGTGCCAGCAGAGGCACAGACCAAGAGACCCAGTACTTC
>-|-|TRBV6-1|TRBJ2-5
CASSTGLYQETQYF
TGTGCCAGCAGTACGGGCTTGTACCAAGAGACCCAGTACTTC
>many|-|TRBV7-9|TRBJ1-4
CASSYLGSTNEKLFF
TGTGCCAGCAGCTATCTCGGGTCAACTAATGAAAAACTGTTTTTT
>medium-sized|TRBD2|TRBV12-3/TRBV12-4|TRBJ2-1
CASSYQPGREAEQFF
TGTGCCAGCAGTTATCAACCGGGTCGGGAGGCCGAGCAGTTCTTC
>few|-|TRBV7-2|TRBJ1-4
CASSSGHMGREKLFF
TGTGCCAGCAGCTCCGGACATATGGGCAGGGAAAAACTGTTTTTT
>-|TRBD1|TRBV12-3/TRBV12-4|TRBJ1-1
CASTGTGKVGWGAFF
TGTGCTAGCACGGGGACAGGAAAAGTCGGGTGGGGAGCTTTCTTT
>many|TRBD2|TRBV18|TRBJ2-7
CASSPSGGAYEQYF
TGTGCCAGCTCACCCAGCGGGGGGGCCTACGAGCAGTACTTC
>many|-|TRBV7-9|TRBJ1-1
CASSYHPNTEAFF
TGTGCCAGCAGCTACCACCCGAACACTGAAGCTTTCTTT
>many|-|TRBV2|TRBJ1-5
CASNQGIDQPQHF
TGTGCCAGCAACCAGGGGATTGATCAGCCCCAGCATTTT
>many|-|TRBV10-1|TRBJ2-7
CASAQEPSSYEQYF
TGCGCCAGCGCCCAGGAGCCATCCTCCTACGAGCAGTACTTC
>many|TRBD1|TRBV28|TRBJ2-5
CASSFDRGRETQYF
TGTGCCAGCAGTTTCGACAGGGGGCGCGAGACCCAGTACTTC
>few|TRBD2|TRBV20-1|TRBJ2-1
CSARVGVAGDEQFF
TGCAGTGCTAGAGTGGGGGTAGCGGGGGACGAGCAGTTCTTC
>many|TRBD2|TRBV5-1|TRBJ2-1
CASSPIAGADNEQFF
TGCGCCAGCAGCCCGATAGCGGGGGCCGACAATGAGCAGTTCTTC
>few|TRBD2|TRBV3-1|TRBJ2-5
CASSPTSGGPQETQYF
TGTGCCAGCAGCCCAACTAGCGGGGGCCCCCAAGAGACCCAGTACTTC
>many|-|TRBV6-6|TRBJ1-2
CASSYGYGYTF
TGTGCCAGCAGTTACGGCTATGGCTACACCTTC